A selection of T cell receptor beta chains follows, all from one sample in a study of tumor and adjacent non-tumor tissue in lung cancer. MiXCR was run by TCRdb on the multiplex PCR reads, yielding one entry per CDR3 protein. The table has around 120,000 distinct CDR3 sequences, 66% seen once. Sequencing used lung tumor tissue. The receptor source for this set is a man aged 30-40 years with non-small cell lung cancer. CDR3s include the opening cysteine and the closing phenylalanine or tryptophan. The D gene is left open where the match is weak. Size is omitted from some rows. Given values are once, few, many or a class for expanded clones.

j_call	clone_size	v_call	d_call	cdr3_nt	cdr3_aa
TRBJ2-7	.	TRBV11-2	.	TGTGCCAGGAGCTTAGGGCAGCTGAACGAACGGTACTTC	CARSLGQLNERYF
TRBJ1-1	few	TRBV7-9	.	TGTGCCAGCACCCCGGACAGTAAGAACACTGAAGCTTTCTTT	CASTPDSKNTEAFF
TRBJ2-1	.	TRBV24-1	TRBD2	TGTGCCACCAGTGACGTTGGTGGGACTAGCGGGAGGTTTAACTACAATGAGCAGTTCTTC	CATSDVGGTSGRFNYNEQFF
TRBJ1-1	once	TRBV7-3	.	TGTGCCAGCAGCTTAACTGGCCAGACTGAAGCTTTCTTT	CASSLTGQTEAFF
TRBJ2-3	few	TRBV6-4	TRBD2	TGTGCCAGCAGTGATAGCGGGGGGGCAGATACGCAGTATTTT	CASSDSGGADTQYF
TRBJ2-3	many	TRBV29-1	TRBD1	TGCAGCGTCCTCCGGGACAGGGGGTGGAATACGCAGTATTTT	CSVLRDRGWNTQYF
TRBJ1-2	many	TRBV29-1	TRBD1	TGCAGCGTTAATACCGCTAGGACAGGTTATGGCTACACCTTC	CSVNTARTGYGYTF
TRBJ2-7	once	TRBV11-2	.	TGTACCAGCTCTGCCTACGAGCAGTACTTC	CTSSAYEQYF
TRBJ2-7	.	TRBV29-1	TRBD2	TGCAGCGTTGATGGCGGGACTAGTTCCTATGAGCAGCACTTC	CSVDGGTSSYEQHF
TRBJ1-1	.	TRBV6-5	.	TGTGCCAGCAGTTTCTCGGCGGGGGGCAGGACTCAGAACACTGAAGCTTTCTTT	CASSFSAGGRTQNTEAFF
TRBJ2-3	few	TRBV4-1	TRBD2	TGCGCCAGCAGCCAAGGAGCTAGCGGGAGTTGGAGCACAGATACGCAGTATTTT	CASSQGASGSWSTDTQYF
TRBJ1-1	.	TRBV11-1	.	TGTGCCAGCAGCTCGCTCGACAGCCTGAACTGTGAAGCTTTCTTT	CASSSLDSLNCEAFF
TRBJ1-2	.	TRBV11-2	TRBD1	TGTGCCAGCAGTACCGGGACAGGGGACGACTACACTTTC	CASSTGTGDDYTF
TRBJ2-2	.	TRBV5-6	.	TGTGCCAGCAGCCATCCAGGGAGCACCGGGGAGCTGTTTTTT	CASSHPGSTGELFF
TRBJ1-4	.	TRBV5-1	.	TGCGCCAGCAGCTTCGGGCAGGGTGGAGAAAAACTGTTTTTT	CASSFGQGGEKLFF
TRBJ2-2	.	TRBV6-5	TRBD2	TGTGCCAGCAGTCTGGACTTGATGAGCGGGGAGCCATTTTTT	CASSLDLMSGEPFF
TRBJ2-3	.	TRBV5-4	TRBD2	TGTGCCAGCAGCACGACTAACGGGGGGGTTACAGATACGCACTATTTT	CASSTTNGGVTDTHYF
TRBJ2-3	few	TRBV5-8	.	TGTGCCAGCAGCTTGGCCGGATTACATTGGGATAGTTCGTCAGATACGCAGTATTTT	CASSLAGLHWDSSSDTQYF
TRBJ2-6	.	TRBV4-1	.	TGCGCCAGCAGCCCCAATGGGGTCGTCTCCGAGGCCAACGCCCTGACTTTC	CASSPNGVVSEANALTF
TRBJ1-5	.	TRBV20-1	.	TGCAGTGCTACTAGGGACAACAATCAGCCCCAGCATTTT	CSATRDNNQPQHF
TRBJ2-6	.	TRBV5-1	.	TGCGCCAGCAGCTTGGGGGGACATCGCTTCTCTGGGGCCAACGTCCTGACTTTC	CASSLGGHRFSGANVLTF
TRBJ2-5	few	TRBV4-3	TRBD1	TGCGCCAGCAGCCAAGAGGCCGGACAGGGGGGGGAGACCCAGTACTTC	CASSQEAGQGGETQYF
TRBJ2-3	.	TRBV19	TRBD2	TGTGCCAGTAGTGGACTAGCGGGCACAGATACGCAGTATTTT	CASSGLAGTDTQYF
TRBJ2-2	.	TRBV7-2	.	TGTGCCAGCAGCTTTTACAGGAACACCGGGGAGCTGTTTTTT	CASSFYRNTGELFF
TRBJ2-1	.	TRBV11-2	.	TGTGCCAGCAGCTTAGCTCGGGGCCCGATGAATGAGCAGTTCTTC	CASSLARGPMNEQFF
TRBJ1-5	many	TRBV20-1	.	TGCAGTGCACAAGTGGGGGGCGGTCAGCCCCAGCATTTT	CSAQVGGGQPQHF
TRBJ1-2	.	TRBV12-3/TRBV12-4	.	TGTGCCAGAAGTTTGTGGACGGGCTACACCTTC	CARSLWTGYTF
TRBJ1-2	.	TRBV29-1	.	TGCAACGTTGAAGAAGGGAACTATGGCTACAGCTTC	CNVEEGNYGYSF
TRBJ1-1	.	TRBV6-6	TRBD1	TGTGCCAGCAGTTACTCCACAGGGGGAGCTGTCTTT	CASSYSTGGAVF
TRBJ1-2	.	TRBV20-1	TRBD1	TGCAGTGCCCGGGACAGGGGCCGCAGTTCGTATGGCTACACCTTC	CSARDRGRSSYGYTF
TRBJ2-3	few	TRBV5-4	TRBD2	TGTGCCAGCAGCTTGAAAAAAGCCGGGACTAGCGGTAGAGATACGCAGTATTTT	CASSLKKAGTSGRDTQYF
TRBJ2-1	.	TRBV11-2	.	TGTGCCAGCCGCTCCCGATCGCCTCCAGATGAGCAGTTTTTC	CASRSRSPPDEQFF
TRBJ2-7	.	TRBV10-3	.	TGTGCCATCAGGGATAGGGGGGGGATCGACGAGCAGTACTTC	CAIRDRGGIDEQYF
TRBJ2-1	.	TRBV4-1	TRBD2	TGCGCCCACAGCCAATCTAGCGGGGTCTGGAATGAGCAGTTCTTC	CAHSQSSGVWNEQFF
TRBJ2-1	.	TRBV6-5	TRBD1	TGTACCAGCAGTTACATTCATAGGACAGGCTACAATGAGCAGTTCTTC	CTSSYIHRTGYNEQFF
TRBJ2-7	.	TRBV20-1	.	TGCAGTGCCATAGCCCACGACAGCGGATCCTACGAGCAGTACTTC	CSAIAHDSGSYEQYF
TRBJ2-1	.	TRBV24-1	.	TGTGCCACCAAGGGAGACGGTAACCATGAGCAGTTCTTC	CATKGDGNHEQFF
TRBJ2-5	few	TRBV7-9	TRBD1	TGTGCCAGCTGGGATACAGGGGGCGACGGGACCCAGTACTTC	CASWDTGGDGTQYF
TRBJ2-1	many	TRBV5-6	.	TGTGCCAGCAGCTTGGCAGGGAGTCATGAGCAGTTCTTC	CASSLAGSHEQFF
TRBJ2-7	many	TRBV20-1	TRBD2	TGCAGTGCTAGAGATTTTCGAGCGGGGGGGCCGGAGGAGCAGTACTTC	CSARDFRAGGPEEQYF
TRBJ2-3	.	TRBV28	.	TGTGCCAGCAGTCTCAATGCTCAGCCCCAGTATTTT	CASSLNAQPQYF
TRBJ2-1	.	TRBV5-1	TRBD1	TGCGCCAGCGGCGGTCAGGGGGCTCTGGAGCAGTTCTTC	CASGGQGALEQFF
TRBJ2-7	.	TRBV21-1	.	TGTGCCAGCAGCAACTCTGACAGGGGAGATTACGAGCAGTACTTC	CASSNSDRGDYEQYF
TRBJ1-6	.	TRBV10-2	TRBD1	TGCGCTCGCAGACTAGACAGGGGGAATTCACCCCTCCACTTT	CARRLDRGNSPLHF
TRBJ2-7	many	TRBV20-1	.	TGCAGTGCTAGCCCCGGTGGGGGGCTAGCCTACGAGCAGTACTTC	CSASPGGGLAYEQYF
TRBJ2-1	once	TRBV28	.	TGTGCCAACAGTTCCCCCATAGCGGAGAAGAGCTCCTACAATGAGCTCTTCTTC	CANSSPIAEKSSYNELFF
TRBJ1-2	many	TRBV20-1	.	TGCAGTGCTAGCGGGGGACGGTCCTATGGCTACACCTTC	CSASGGRSYGYTF
TRBJ2-7	.	TRBV24-1	.	TGTGTCACCAGTGACCCTACAAGTTCGATGAGTAAGGAGCAGTACTTC	CVTSDPTSSMSKEQYF
TRBJ2-3	.	TRBV11-3	.	TGTGCCAGCAGTTTAGATCCAGCGATAACTAGCACAGATATGCAGTATTTT	CASSLDPAITSTDMQYF
TRBJ1-2	many	TRBV6-6	TRBD1	TGTGCCAGCAGGGACAGGGGGCTTACCAACTATGGCTACACCTTC	CASRDRGLTNYGYTF
TRBJ2-3	.	TRBV5-1	.	TGCGCCAGCGGGGGGACTTCAAGTACAGATACGCAGTATTTT	CASGGTSSTDTQYF
TRBJ1-1	.	TRBV6-1	TRBD1	TGTGCCAGCAGTTTGGGACAGATGATCACTGAAGTTTTCTTT	CASSLGQMITEVFF
TRBJ1-1	few	TRBV10-3	TRBD1	TGTGCCTCATACAGGGAGACAGGGATTAACACTGAAGCTTTCTTT	CASYRETGINTEAFF
TRBJ2-4	many	TRBV20-1	TRBD1	TGCAGTGCTAGGCAGGGGGCGCAGAACATTCAGTACTTC	CSARQGAQNIQYF
TRBJ2-2	.	TRBV11-3	TRBD2	TGTGCCAGTAGCCGGGTGGCGGGAGAAACCGGGGAGCTGTTTTTT	CASSRVAGETGELFF
TRBJ2-5	few	TRBV12-3/TRBV12-4	TRBD1	TGTGCCAGCAGCCCGGGACAGGGGGGTGGCAATGGGGAGACCCAGTACTTC	CASSPGQGGGNGETQYF
TRBJ2-1	many	TRBV11-2	TRBD2	TGTGCCAGCAGAAAAAGCAGGACTAGCGGGGTCAACAATGAGCAGTTCTTC	CASRKSRTSGVNNEQFF
TRBJ2-1	.	TRBV12-3/TRBV12-4	.	TGTACCAGCAGTTCCCCCTCCTACAATGACCACTTCTTC	CTSSSPSYNDHFF
TRBJ2-3	.	TRBV12-3/TRBV12-4	TRBD2	TGTGCCAACACCGGGGGGGCAGGTACGCAGTATTTT	CANTGGAGTQYF